Sequencing of this TCR beta chain was carried out in a study of memory CD4+ T cells and cytomegalovirus serostatus (dated by TCRdb to the late 2010s). Broadly, across the study: The cohort comprised about 33 healthy Belgian adults, 9 CMV seropositive and 24 CMV seronegative. The study sequenced CD4+ memory TCRbeta repertoires of a Belgian cohort with known cytomegalovirus serostatus to replicate a published TCR-based CMV serostatus classifier.

Genomic DNA was extracted from sorted cells with the Quick-DNA Microprep Kit. Amplification of TCRbeta DNA was done with the immunoSEQ hsTCRbeta kit, following the protocol from the manufacturer. An Illumina MiSeq instrument was used to sequence the TCRbeta libraries. For the original study's pipeline: Following removal of out-of-frame sequences, 2 million to 2.5 million distinct TCRbeta sequences were retained, with an average of about 70,000 per individual. Each individual was scored using the number of some 160 previously reported CMV-associated TCRbeta sequences that the individual carried and the total number of productive distinct TCRbeta sequences. A beta-binomial model was reimplemented in Python, and scikit-learn random forests with default parameters were trained on data from the US cohort. Classifier performance on the Belgian cohort was reported as the median AUC with percentile confidence intervals calculated over 10,000 bootstrap iterations. TCRdb took over this immuneACCESS table, retaining in-frame rearrangements with V and J assigned. Such tables are incomplete; in checked studies, under half of the missing clones stem from an unresolved V gene, and the remainder is unexplained. V and J calls and clone size follow that table, whereas D and trimming were derived from the DNA. The sample table records over 60,000 clones; 75% to 80% of these occur just once. The ten largest clones represent almost 0.9% of the sample.

The junction shows trimming of 4 bases on V and 4 bases on J, plus 15 bases between the germline ends. Sequences LNHDA (CDR1) and SQIVND (CDR2) are obtained from the germline V gene (reference sequence). Spanning cysteine to phenylalanine, the CDR3 consists of 15 amino acids. Here the CDR3 DNA is all that survives: 45 bases in frame from base 1. As for this clone: Its antigen target is currently unknown. Nothing much larger sits one base from this clone, and base qualities are not available.

Single viable CD3+CD4+CD8-CD45RO+ cells were sorted as memory CD4+ T cells on a FACSAria II. CMV serostatus was determined using a Roche Elecsys assay that detects serum IgG against CMV pp150, pp28, p38 and p52. After thawing, total CD4+ T cells were enriched by positive selection with CD4 magnetic microbeads. The samples came from a separate study whose specific focus was interrogating the CD4+ T cell memory repertoire. Following standard operating procedures, peripheral blood mononuclear cells were isolated and cryopreserved, while serum was kept at -80 degrees C. Staining used CD3-PerCP (BW264/56), CD4-APC (RPA-T4), CD45RO-PE (UCHT1) and CD8-Pacific Orange (3B5) antibodies, with Sytox blue excluding non-viable cells. Beyond this particular receptor, the publication reports: For predicting CMV serostatus, the median bootstrapped AUC was approximately 0.95 using the original framework and roughly 0.92 using a US-trained random forest. Of roughly 170 previously reported CMV-associated TCRbeta sequences, some 67 appeared in the CD4+ memory repertoires, each in one to five individuals. A median bootstrapped AUC of almost 0.96 with a 95% CI of 0.76-1.00 was achieved on the Belgian cohort by the original-framework classifier. The results were read as suggesting that the CMV-associated TCR signature is, for the most part, present in the CD4+ memory repertoire. Unlike the original study, which covered naive and memory CD4+ and CD8+ populations, the Belgian study sequenced only CD4+CD45RO+ memory cells.

This clonotype was obtained from an adult in good health and CMV-seronegative. The sequencing input was memory CD4+ T cells from blood. The chain employs TRBV19 and TRBJ2-3; 5 matching bases give a weak D call of TRBD1. The nucleotide sequence reads as follows: TGTGCCAGTAGTAATAGGGCCAGGGCGGCAGATACGCAGTATTTT. Its protein reads: CASSNRARAADTQYF.